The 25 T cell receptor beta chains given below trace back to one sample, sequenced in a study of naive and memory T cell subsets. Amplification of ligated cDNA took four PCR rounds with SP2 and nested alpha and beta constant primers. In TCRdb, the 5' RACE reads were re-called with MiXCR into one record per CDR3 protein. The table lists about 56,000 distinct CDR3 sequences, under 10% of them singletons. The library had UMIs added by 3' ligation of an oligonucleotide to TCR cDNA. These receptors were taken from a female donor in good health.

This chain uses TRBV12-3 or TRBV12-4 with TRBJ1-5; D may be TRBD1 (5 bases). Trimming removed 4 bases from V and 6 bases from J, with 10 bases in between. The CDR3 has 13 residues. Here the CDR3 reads CASSSGLSQPQHF. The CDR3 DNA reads TGTGCCAGCAGTTCAGGGTTATCTCAGCCCCAGCATTTT.

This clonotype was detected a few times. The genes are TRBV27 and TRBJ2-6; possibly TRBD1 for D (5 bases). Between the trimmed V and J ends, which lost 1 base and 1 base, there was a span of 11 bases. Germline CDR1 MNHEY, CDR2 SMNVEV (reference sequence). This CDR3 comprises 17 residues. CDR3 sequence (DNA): TGTGCCAGCAGTTTATATGCAGGGCGATCTGGGGCCAACGTCCTGACTTTC. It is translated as CASSLYAGRSGANVLTF.

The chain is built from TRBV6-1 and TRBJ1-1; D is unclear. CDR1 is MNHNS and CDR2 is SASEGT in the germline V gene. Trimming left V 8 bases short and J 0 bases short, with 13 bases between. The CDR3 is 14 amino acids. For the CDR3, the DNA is TGTGCCAGCTCCCCCCCAAGCGTGAACACTGAAGCTTTCTTT. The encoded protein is CASSPPSVNTEAFF.

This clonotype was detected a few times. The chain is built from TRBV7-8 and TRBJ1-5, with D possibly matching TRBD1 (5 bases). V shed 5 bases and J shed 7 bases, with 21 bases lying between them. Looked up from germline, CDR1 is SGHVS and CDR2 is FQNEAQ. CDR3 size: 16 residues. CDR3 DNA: TGTGCCAGCAGCACCGCACGGACGGGGGTTAGGCAGCCCCAGCATTTT. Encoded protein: CASSTARTGVRQPQHF.

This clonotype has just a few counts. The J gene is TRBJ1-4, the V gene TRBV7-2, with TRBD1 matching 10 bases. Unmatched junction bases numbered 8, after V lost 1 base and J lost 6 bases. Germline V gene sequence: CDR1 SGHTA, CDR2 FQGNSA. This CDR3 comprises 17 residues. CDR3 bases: TGTGCCAGCAGCTTAGTTAGGGGACAGGGGACCTATGAAAAACTGTTTTTT. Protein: CASSLVRGQGTYEKLFF. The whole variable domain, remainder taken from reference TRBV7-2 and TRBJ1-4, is GAGVSQSPSNKVTEKGKDVELRCDPISGHTALYWYRQSLGQGLEFLIYFQGNSAPDKSGLPSDRFSAERTGGSVSTLTIQRTQQEDSAVYLCASSLVRGQGTYEKLFFGSGTQLSVL.

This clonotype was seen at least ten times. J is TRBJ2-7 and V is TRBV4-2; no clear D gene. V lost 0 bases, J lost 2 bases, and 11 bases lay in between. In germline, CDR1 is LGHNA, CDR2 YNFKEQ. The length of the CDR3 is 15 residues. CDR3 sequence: CASSQDGQSTYEQYF. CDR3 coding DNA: TGTGCCAGCAGCCAAGACGGGCAGAGTACCTACGAGCAGTACTTC.

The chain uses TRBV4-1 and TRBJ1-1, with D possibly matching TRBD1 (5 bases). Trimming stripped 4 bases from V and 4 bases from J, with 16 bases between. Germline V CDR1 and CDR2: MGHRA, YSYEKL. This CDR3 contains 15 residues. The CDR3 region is CASSPGWGVGTEAFF. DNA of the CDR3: TGCGCCAGCAGCCCAGGATGGGGCGTCGGCACTGAAGCTTTCTTT.

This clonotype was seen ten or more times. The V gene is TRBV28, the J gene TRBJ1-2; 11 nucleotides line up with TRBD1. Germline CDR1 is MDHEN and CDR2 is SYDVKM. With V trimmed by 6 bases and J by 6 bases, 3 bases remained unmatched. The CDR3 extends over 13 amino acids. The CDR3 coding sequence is TGTGCCAGCAGGGTGGGACAGGGGGATGGCTACACCTTC. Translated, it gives CASRVGQGDGYTF.

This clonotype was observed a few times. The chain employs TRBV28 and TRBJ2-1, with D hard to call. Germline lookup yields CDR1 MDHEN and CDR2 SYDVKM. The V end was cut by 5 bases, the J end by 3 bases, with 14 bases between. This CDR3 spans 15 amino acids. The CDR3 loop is CASSDTGPYYNEQFF. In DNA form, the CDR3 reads TGTGCCAGCAGTGACACCGGGCCCTACTACAATGAGCAGTTCTTC. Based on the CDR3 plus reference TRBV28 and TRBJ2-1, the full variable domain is DVKVTQSSRYLVKRTGEKVFLECVQDMDHENMFWYRQDPGLGLRLIYFSYDVKMKEKGDIPEGYSVSREKKERFSLILESASTNQTSMYLCASSDTGPYYNEQFFGPGTRLTVL.

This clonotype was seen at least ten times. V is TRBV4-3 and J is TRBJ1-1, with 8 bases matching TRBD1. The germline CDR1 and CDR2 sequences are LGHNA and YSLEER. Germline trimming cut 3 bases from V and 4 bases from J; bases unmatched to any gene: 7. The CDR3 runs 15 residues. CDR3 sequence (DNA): TGCGCCAGCAGCCACGCAGGGGGCGTAGGCACTGAAGCTTTCTTT. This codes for CASSHAGGVGTEAFF.

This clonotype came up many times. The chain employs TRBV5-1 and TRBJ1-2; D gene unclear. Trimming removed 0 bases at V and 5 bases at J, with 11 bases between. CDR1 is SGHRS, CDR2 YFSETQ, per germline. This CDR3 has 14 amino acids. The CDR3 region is CASSLGGNSYGYTF. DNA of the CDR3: TGCGCCAGCAGCTTGGGCGGGAATTCATATGGCTACACCTTC. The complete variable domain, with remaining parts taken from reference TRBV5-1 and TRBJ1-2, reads KAGVTQTPRYLIKTRGQQVTLSCSPISGHRSVSWYQQTPGQGLQFLFEYFSETQRNKGNFPGRFSGRQFSNSRSEMNVSTLELGDSALYLCASSLGGNSYGYTFGSGTRLTVV.

The CDR3 sequence is CASSEAGTHNEQFF. The CDR3 coding sequence is TGTGCCAGCAGCGAGGCCGGGACCCACAATGAGCAGTTCTTC. The chain links TRBV7-9 to TRBJ2-1; D may be TRBD1 or TRBD2 (5 bases each). V was trimmed by 5 bases and J by 5 bases, leaving 13 bases between them. The CDR3 extends over 14 amino acids. CDR1 is SEHNR, CDR2 FQNEAQ, per germline (reference sequence).

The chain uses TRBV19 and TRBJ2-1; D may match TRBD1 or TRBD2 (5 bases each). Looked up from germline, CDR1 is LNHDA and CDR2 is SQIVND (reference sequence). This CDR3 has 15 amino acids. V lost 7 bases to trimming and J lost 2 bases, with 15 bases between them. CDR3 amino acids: CASTKGRVTYNEQFF. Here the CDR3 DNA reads TGTGCCAGTACCAAGGGGCGGGTAACCTACAATGAGCAGTTCTTC.

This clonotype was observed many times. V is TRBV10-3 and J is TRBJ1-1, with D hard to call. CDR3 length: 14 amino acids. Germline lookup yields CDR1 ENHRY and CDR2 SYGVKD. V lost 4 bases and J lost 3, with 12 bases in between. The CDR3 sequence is CAISVGSGYTEAFF. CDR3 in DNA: TGTGCCATCAGTGTAGGGTCTGGGTACACTGAAGCTTTCTTT.

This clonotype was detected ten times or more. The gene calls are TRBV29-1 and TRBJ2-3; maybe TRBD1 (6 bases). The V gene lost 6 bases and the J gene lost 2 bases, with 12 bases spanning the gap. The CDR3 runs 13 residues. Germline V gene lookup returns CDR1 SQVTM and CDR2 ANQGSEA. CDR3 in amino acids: CSVRGQITDTQYF. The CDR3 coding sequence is TGCAGCGTCCGTGGACAGATCACAGATACGCAGTATTTT.

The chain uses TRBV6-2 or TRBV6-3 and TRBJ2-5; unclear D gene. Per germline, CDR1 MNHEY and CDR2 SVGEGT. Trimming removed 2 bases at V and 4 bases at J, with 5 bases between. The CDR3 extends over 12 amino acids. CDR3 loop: CASSYPPETQYF. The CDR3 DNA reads TGTGCCAGCAGTTACCCTCCAGAGACCCAGTACTTC.

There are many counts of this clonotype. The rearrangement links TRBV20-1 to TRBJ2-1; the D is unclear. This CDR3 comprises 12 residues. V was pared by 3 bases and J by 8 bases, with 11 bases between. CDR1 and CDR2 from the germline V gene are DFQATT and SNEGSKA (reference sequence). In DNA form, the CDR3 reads TGCAGTGCTAGTCCTAGTCTTGATGAGCAGTTCTTC. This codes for CSASPSLDEQFF.

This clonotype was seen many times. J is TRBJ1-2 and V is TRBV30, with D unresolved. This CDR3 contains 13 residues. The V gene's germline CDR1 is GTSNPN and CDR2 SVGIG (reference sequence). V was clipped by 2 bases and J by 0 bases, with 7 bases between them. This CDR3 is CAWSPPANYGYTF. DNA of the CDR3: TGTGCCTGGAGTCCACCTGCTAACTATGGCTACACCTTC.

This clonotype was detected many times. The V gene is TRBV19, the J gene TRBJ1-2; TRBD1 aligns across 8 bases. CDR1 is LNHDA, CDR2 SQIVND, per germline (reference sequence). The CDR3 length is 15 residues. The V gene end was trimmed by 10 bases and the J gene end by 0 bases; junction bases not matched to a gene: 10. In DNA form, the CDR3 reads TGTGCCACCTACCTCCCGACAGGGGCTAACTATGGCTACACCTTC. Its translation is CATYLPTGANYGYTF.

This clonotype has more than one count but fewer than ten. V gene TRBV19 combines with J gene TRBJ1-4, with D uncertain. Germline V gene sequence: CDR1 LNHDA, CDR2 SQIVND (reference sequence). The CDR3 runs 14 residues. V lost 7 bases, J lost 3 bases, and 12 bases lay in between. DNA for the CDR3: TGTGCCAGTAAAGACGACTCTGCTAATGAAAAACTGTTTTTT. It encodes CASKDDSANEKLFF.

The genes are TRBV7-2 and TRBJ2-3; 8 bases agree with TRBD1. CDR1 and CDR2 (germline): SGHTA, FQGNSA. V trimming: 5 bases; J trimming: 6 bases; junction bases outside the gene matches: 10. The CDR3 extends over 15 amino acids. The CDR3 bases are TGTGCCAGCAGCCAGGAGGCAGGGGGCTGGGATACGCAGTATTTT. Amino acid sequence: CASSQEAGGWDTQYF.

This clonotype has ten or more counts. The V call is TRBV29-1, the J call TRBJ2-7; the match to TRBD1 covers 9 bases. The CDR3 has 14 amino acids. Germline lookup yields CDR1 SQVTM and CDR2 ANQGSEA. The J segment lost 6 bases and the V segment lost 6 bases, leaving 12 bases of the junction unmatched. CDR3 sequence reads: CSVLTGTGNGEQYF. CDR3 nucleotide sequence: TGCAGCGTCTTGACCGGGACAGGGAACGGCGAGCAGTACTTC.

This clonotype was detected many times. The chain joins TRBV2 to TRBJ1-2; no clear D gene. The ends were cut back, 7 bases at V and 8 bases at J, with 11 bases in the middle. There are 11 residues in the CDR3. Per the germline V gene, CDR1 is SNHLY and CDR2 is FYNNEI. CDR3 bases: TGTGCCAGCATCTATTTCGACGGCTACACCTTC. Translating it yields CASIYFDGYTF. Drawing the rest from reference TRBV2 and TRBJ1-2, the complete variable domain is EPEVTQTPSHQVTQMGQEVILRCVPISNHLYFYWYRQILGQKVEFLVSFYNNEISEKSEIFDDQFSVERPDGSNFTLKIRSTKLEDSAMYFCASIYFDGYTFGSGTRLTVV.

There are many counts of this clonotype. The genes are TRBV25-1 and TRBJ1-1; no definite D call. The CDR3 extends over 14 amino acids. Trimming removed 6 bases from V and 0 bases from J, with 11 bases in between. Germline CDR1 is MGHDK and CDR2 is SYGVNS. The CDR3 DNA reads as TGTGCCAGCAGGGGCGGACCCATGAACACTGAAGCTTTCTTT. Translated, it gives CASRGGPMNTEAFF.

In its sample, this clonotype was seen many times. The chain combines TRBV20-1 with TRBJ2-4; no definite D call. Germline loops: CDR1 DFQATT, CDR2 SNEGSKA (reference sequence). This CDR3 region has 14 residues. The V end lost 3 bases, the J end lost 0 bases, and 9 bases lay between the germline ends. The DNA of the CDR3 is TGCAGTGCTAGGAGTTGGGGAGCCAAAAACATTCAGTACTTC. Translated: CSARSWGAKNIQYF.